This TCR beta chain was found in a study of glioma-infiltrating T cells. Using RNA template, CDR3s of TCR alpha and beta were amplified with iRepertoire arm-PCR. TCRdb ran MiXCR on the multiplex PCR reads and lists one entry per CDR3 protein. The profile covers approximately 100,000 distinct CDR3 sequences, with about 28% appearing a single time and 35% to 55% taken by the ten largest. Ten or more counts support this clonotype. The CDR3 has 16 amino acids. Unmatched junction bases numbered 15, after V lost 3 bases and J lost 5 bases. Germline V gene lookup returns CDR1 DFQATT and CDR2 SNEGSKA (reference sequence).

The rearrangement uses TRBV20-1 and TRBJ1-2; TRBD1 agrees at 7 bases. The clonotype was recovered from a human donor with low-grade glioma or glioblastoma, undergoing nonglioma brain surgery, or in good health (not recorded which). Sequencing input: glioma tissue, nonneoplastic brain tissue, or PBMCs (not recorded which). The CDR3 is CSASPPPLGTAYGYTF. CDR3 sequence (DNA): TGCAGTGCTAGTCCGCCACCACTCGGGACAGCTTATGGCTACACCTTC.